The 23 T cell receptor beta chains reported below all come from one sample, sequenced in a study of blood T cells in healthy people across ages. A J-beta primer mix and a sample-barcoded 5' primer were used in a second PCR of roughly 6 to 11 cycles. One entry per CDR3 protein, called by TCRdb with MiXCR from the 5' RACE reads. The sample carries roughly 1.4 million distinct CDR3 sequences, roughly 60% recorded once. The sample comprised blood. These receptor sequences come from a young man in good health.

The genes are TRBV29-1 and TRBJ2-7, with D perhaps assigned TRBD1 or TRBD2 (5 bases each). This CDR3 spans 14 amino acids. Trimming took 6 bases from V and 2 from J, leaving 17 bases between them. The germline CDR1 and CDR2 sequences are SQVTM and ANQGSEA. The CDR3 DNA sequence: TGCAGCGTGGGGGTCCGGGACGCCGCCTACGAGCAGTACTTC. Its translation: CSVGVRDAAYEQYF.

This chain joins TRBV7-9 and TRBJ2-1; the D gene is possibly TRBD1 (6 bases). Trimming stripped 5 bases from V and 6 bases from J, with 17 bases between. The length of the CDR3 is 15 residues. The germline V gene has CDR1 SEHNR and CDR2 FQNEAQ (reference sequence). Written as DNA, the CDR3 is TGTGCCAGCAGCCCTCGGGACAAGACAGGCAATGAGCAGTTCTTC. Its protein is CASSPRDKTGNEQFF.

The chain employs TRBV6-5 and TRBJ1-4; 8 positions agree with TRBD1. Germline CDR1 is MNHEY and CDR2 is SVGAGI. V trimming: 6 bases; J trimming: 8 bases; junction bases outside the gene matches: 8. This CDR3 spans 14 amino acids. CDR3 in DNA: TGTGCCAGCAGACCACAGGGGGTGGGGGAAAAACTGTTTTTT. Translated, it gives CASRPQGVGEKLFF.

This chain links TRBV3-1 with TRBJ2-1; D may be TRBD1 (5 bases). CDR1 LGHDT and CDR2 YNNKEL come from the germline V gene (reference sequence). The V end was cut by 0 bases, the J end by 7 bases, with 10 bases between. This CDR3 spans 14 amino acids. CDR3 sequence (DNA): TGTGCCAGCAGCCAAGATGCCAGGGCGAATGAGCAGTTCTTC. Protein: CASSQDARANEQFF.

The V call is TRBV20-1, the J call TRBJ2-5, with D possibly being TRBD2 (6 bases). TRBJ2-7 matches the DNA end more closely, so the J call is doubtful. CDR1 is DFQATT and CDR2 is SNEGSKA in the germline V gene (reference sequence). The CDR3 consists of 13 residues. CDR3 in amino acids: CSARDPGEFEQYF. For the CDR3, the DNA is TGCAGTGCTAGAGATCCGGGGGAGTTCGAGCAGTACTTC.

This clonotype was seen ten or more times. The CDR3 reads CASSHGTASYEQYF. The CDR3 DNA reads as TGCGCCAGCAGCCATGGGACAGCCTCCTACGAGCAGTACTTC. The rearrangement joins TRBV4-1 to TRBJ2-7; 7 bases align to TRBD1. This CDR3 spans 14 amino acids. Germline V gene data show CDR1 as MGHRA and CDR2 as YSYEKL. The trim removed 3 bases at V and 0 bases at J, leaving 2 bases unmatched.

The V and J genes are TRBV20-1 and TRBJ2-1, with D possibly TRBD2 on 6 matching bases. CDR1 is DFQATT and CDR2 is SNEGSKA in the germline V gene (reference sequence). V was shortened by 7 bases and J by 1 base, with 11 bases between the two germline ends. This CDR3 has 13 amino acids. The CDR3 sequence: CSGVLASYNEQFF. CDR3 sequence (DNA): TGCAGTGGGGTTCTAGCGTCCTACAATGAGCAGTTCTTC.

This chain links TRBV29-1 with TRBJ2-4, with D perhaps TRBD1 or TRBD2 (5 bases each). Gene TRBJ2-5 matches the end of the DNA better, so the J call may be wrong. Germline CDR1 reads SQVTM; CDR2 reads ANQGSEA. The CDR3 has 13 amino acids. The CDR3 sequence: CSVAQQRGETQYF. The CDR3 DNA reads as TGCAGCGTTGCCCAGCAGAGGGGAGAGACCCAGTACTTC.

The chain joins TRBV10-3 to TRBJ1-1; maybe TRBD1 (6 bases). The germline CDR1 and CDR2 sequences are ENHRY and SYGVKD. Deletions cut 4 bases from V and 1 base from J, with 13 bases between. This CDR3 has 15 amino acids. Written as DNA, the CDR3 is TGTGCCATCAGTGCCTCCGGGACAACGAACACTGAAGCTTTCTTT. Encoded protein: CAISASGTTNTEAFF.

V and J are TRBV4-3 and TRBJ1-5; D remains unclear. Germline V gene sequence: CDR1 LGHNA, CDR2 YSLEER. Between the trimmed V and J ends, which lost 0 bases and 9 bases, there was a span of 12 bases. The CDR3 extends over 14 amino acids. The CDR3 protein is CASSQDFTARPQHF. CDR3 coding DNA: TGCGCCAGCAGCCAAGATTTTACAGCTCGGCCCCAGCATTTT.

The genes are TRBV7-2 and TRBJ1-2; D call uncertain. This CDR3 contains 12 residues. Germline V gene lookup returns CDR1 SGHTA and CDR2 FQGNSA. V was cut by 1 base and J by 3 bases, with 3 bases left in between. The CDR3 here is CASSLVHYGYTF. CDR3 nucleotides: TGTGCCAGCAGCTTAGTGCACTATGGCTACACCTTC.

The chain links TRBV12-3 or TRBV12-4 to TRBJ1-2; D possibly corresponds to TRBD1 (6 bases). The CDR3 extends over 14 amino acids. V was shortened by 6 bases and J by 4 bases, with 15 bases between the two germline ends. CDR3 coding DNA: TGTGCCAGCAGCCATCCAACAGGGCTCTATGGCTACACCTTC. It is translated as CASSHPTGLYGYTF.

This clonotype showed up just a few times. The CDR3 sequence: CASSGMGDGYTF. The CDR3, as DNA: TGCGCCAGCAGCGGTATGGGGGATGGCTACACCTTC. The chain has TRBV4-1 and TRBJ1-2; tentative D call: TRBD1 (5 bases). V lost 5 bases, J lost 6 bases, and 10 bases lay in between. The germline V gene has CDR1 MGHRA and CDR2 YSYEKL. The length of the CDR3 is 12 residues.

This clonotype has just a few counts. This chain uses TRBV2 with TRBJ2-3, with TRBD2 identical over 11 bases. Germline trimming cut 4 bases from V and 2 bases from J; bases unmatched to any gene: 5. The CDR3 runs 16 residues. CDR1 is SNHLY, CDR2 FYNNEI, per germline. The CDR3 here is CASSGRTSGPTDTQYF. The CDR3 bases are TGTGCCAGCAGTGGGAGGACTAGCGGGCCCACAGATACGCAGTATTTT. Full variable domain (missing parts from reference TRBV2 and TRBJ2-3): EPEVTQTPSHQVTQMGQEVILRCVPISNHLYFYWYRQILGQKVEFLVSFYNNEISEKSEIFDDQFSVERPDGSNFTLKIRSTKLEDSAMYFCASSGRTSGPTDTQYFGPGTRLTVL.

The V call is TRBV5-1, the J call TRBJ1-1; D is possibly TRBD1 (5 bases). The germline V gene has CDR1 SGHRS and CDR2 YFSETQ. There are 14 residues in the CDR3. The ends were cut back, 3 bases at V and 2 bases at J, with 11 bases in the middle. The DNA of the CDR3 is TGCGCCAGCAGCTCCATCCAGGGTAACACTGAAGCTTTCTTT. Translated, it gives CASSSIQGNTEAFF.

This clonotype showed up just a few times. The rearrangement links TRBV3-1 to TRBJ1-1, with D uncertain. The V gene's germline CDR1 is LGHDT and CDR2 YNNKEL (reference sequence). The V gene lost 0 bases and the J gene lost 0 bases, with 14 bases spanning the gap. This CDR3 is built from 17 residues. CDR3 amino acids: CASSQDSGGSMNTEAFF. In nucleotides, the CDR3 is TGTGCCAGCAGCCAAGATTCGGGCGGATCTATGAACACTGAAGCTTTCTTT.

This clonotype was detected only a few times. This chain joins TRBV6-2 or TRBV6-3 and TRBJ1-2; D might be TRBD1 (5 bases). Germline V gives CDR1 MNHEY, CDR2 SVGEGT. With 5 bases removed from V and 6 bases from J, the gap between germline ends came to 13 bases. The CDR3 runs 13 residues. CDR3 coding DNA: TGTGCCAGCAGTGACACAGGATCGAATGGCTACACCTTC. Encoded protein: CASSDTGSNGYTF.

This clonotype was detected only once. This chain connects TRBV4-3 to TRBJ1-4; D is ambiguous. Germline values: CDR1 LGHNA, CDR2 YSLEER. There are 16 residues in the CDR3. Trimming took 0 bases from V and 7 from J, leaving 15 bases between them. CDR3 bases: TGCGCCAGCAGCCAAGATCGGGCGATGGAAGCTGAAAAACTGTTTTTT. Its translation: CASSQDRAMEAEKLFF.

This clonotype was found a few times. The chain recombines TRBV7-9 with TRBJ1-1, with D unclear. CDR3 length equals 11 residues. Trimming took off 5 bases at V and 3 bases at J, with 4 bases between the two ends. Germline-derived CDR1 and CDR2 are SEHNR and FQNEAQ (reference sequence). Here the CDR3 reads CASSPYTEAFF. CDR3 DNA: TGTGCCAGCAGCCCGTACACTGAAGCTTTCTTT.

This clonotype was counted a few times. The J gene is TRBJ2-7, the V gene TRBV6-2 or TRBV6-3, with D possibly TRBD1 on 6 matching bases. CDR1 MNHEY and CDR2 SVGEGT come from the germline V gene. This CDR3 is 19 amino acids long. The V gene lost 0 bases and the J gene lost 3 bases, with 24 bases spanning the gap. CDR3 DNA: TGTGCCAGCAGTTACTCCTCCAGGGGACAAGCCCTCCGCTACTACGAGCAGTACTTC. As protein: CASSYSSRGQALRYYEQYF.

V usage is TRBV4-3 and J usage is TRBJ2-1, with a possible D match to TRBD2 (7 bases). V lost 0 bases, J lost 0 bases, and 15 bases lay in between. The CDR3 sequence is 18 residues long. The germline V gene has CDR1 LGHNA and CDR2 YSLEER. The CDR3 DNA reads TGCGCCAGCAGCCAAGACTCGGGGGGCAGGAGCTCCTACAATGAGCAGTTCTTC. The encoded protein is CASSQDSGGRSSYNEQFF.

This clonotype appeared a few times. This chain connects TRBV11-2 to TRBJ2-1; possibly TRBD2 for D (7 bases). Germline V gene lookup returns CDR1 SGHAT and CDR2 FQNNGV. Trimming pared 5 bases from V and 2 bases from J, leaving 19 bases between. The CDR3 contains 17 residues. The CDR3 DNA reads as TGTGCCAGCAGCCCTCCGGGGGGCGGGATCCCCTACAATGAGCAGTTCTTC. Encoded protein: CASSPPGGGIPYNEQFF.

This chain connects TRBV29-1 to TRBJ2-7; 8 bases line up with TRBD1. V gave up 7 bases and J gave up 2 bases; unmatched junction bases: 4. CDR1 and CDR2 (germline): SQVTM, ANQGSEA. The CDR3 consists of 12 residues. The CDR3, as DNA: TGCAGCGCATGGACAGGGACCTACGAGCAGTACTTC. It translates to CSAWTGTYEQYF.